This TCR beta chain was captured in a study of blood T cell repertoires in COVID-19. As handled by the study authors: Reference gene primer amplification in the assay estimated nucleated cell counts. Data came from immunoSEQ multiplex PCR; TCRdb stores just in-frame clones and leaves some out. V, J and clone size were drawn from that table, and D and trimming were deduced from the DNA. The profile shows 250,000 to 300,000 clones, 75% to 85% of them singletons. This clone was recorded only once. CDR3 size: 16 residues. Germline trimming cut 0 bases from V and 7 bases from J; bases unmatched to any gene: 6. The germline gives CDR1 SGHDT, CDR2 YYEEEE.

The chain carries TRBV5-6 and TRBJ1-6, with 8 bases that match TRBD1. The clonotype comes from a man aged 50 or older with active or convalescent COVID-19. Sequencing was done on a sample of peripheral blood. The CDR3 loop is CASSLAGRGRNSPLHF. The CDR3 nucleotides are TGTGCCAGCAGCTTGGCGGGCAGGGGGCGGAATTCACCCCTCCACTTT.